This T cell receptor beta chain was captured by sequencing in a study of T cells in localized non-small cell lung cancer. Study observations and caveats: With higher T cell density in blood came longer overall survival. Adjacent lung tissue had a median around 50 of the top 100 clones found in the tumor.

For this clone: Its cognate antigen is unknown.

The assay was immunoSEQ multiplex PCR, and TCRdb's table has in-frame clones only and misses some. The sample has 40,000 to 50,000 clones, around 87% seen once. The receptor comes from a woman aged 18-49 years with stage III lung adenocarcinoma. The source material was peripheral blood, sampled before any cancer treatment.

The CDR3, as DNA: TGTGCCAGTAGTATCAATCTAGGCAGCAATTCACCCCTCCACTTT. Translation gives CASSINLGSNSPLHF. This sequence joins TRBV19 and TRBJ1-6, with D unclear. The V end lost 3 bases, the J end lost 7 bases, and 13 bases lay between the germline ends. Germline CDR1 LNHDA, CDR2 SQIVND (reference sequence). The CDR3 runs to 15 residues.